Listed below are T cell receptor beta chains from one sample, sequenced in a study of blood T cell repertoires in COVID-19. Data came from immunoSEQ multiplex PCR; TCRdb stores just in-frame clones and leaves some out. This table has approximately 92,000 clones, about 85% appearing once. The sequenced sample was peripheral blood. These receptor sequences come from a man in his fifties or sixties with acute or convalescent COVID-19. CDR3s include the opening cysteine and the closing phenylalanine or tryptophan. The D gene is left open where the match is weak. Only some rows state a clone size, as once, few, many or a class for expanded clones.

j_call d_call v_call clone_size cdr3_aa cdr3_nt
TRBJ2-7 TRBD1 TRBV4-1 - CASSQQPGQDSYEQYF TGCGCCAGCAGCCAACAACCGGGACAGGACTCCTACGAGCAGTACTTC
TRBJ2-1 - TRBV28 - CASSFSGDEQFF TGTGCCAGCAGTTTTTCCGGGGATGAGCAGTTCTTC
TRBJ2-7 - TRBV7-9 - CASSPDGGSQSYEQYF TGTGCCAGCAGCCCCGACGGGGGTTCCCAATCCTACGAGCAGTACTTC
TRBJ2-7 - TRBV5-6 - CASSLGQSSYEQYF TGTGCCAGCAGCCTAGGACAAAGCTCCTACGAGCAGTACTTC
TRBJ2-7 TRBD1 TRBV5-6 - CASSSRKLQGISYEQYF TGTGCCAGCAGCTCACGTAAGTTACAGGGGATATCCTACGAGCAGTACTTC
TRBJ1-2 - TRBV5-4 few CASSQKQGGDGYTF TGTGCCAGCAGCCAAAAACAGGGAGGGGATGGCTACACCTTC
TRBJ2-2 - TRBV5-8 - CASSRGFGELFF TGTGCCAGCAGTCGGGGATTCGGGGAGCTGTTTTTT
TRBJ1-1 - TRBV7-2 - CASSHGGARNTEAFF TGTGCCAGCAGCCACGGGGGGGCTAGGAACACTGAAGCTTTCTTT
TRBJ1-3 - TRBV2 - CASRTIFSGNTIYF TGTGCCAGCAGAACAATTTTCTCTGGAAACACCATATATTTT
TRBJ2-7 - TRBV2 - CASSEIEGTYEQYF TGTGCCAGCAGTGAAATTGAGGGCACCTACGAGCAGTACTTC
TRBJ2-3 TRBD2 TRBV6-1 once CASSARLAGGTDTQYF TGTGCCAGCAGTGCAAGACTAGCGGGAGGTACAGATACGCAGTATTTT
TRBJ2-1 TRBD2 TRBV5-1 - CATQPGLAGGGNEQFF TGCGCCACCCAGCCGGGACTAGCGGGGGGGGGCAATGAGCAGTTCTTC
TRBJ2-1 TRBD2 TRBV30 - CAWSVGTSGMNGQFF TGTGCCTGGAGTGTGGGGACTAGCGGGATGAATGGGCAGTTCTTC
TRBJ2-5 - TRBV2 - CARNSAGETQYF TGTGCCAGGAACAGTGCCGGCGAGACCCAGTACTTC
TRBJ1-5 - TRBV5-1 - CASSLDGRTQHF TGCGCCAGCAGCTTGGACGGCAGGACCCAGCATTTT
TRBJ2-3 TRBD2 TRBV7-3 - CASSLGLAGPDTQYF TGTGCCAGCAGCTTGGGACTAGCGGGACCGGATACGCAGTATTTT
TRBJ2-5 TRBD1 TRBV14 - CASSLLGTGGAETQYF TGTGCCAGCAGCCTACTAGGGACAGGGGGAGCAGAGACCCAGTACTTC
TRBJ2-2 - TRBV10-3 few CAISDRLGEAGELFF TGTGCCATCAGTGATAGGTTGGGGGAGGCCGGGGAGCTGTTTTTT
TRBJ2-7 - TRBV4-1 - CASSQVGWGEDEQYF TGCGCCAGCAGCCAAGTAGGTTGGGGAGAGGACGAGCAGTACTTC
TRBJ2-3 - TRBV19 - CASKRSSFNPPDTQYF TGTGCCAGTAAGAGGTCTAGCTTCAATCCCCCAGATACGCAGTATTTT
TRBJ1-5 TRBD1 TRBV28 few CASSLNLGQGQPQHF TGTGCCAGCAGTTTAAACCTGGGACAGGGCCAGCCCCAGCATTTT
TRBJ2-7 - TRBV28 - CASRQGSYEQYF TGTGCCAGCAGACAGGGCAGCTACGAGCAGTACTTC
TRBJ2-3 - TRBV4-3 few CASSQDRTGGTDTQYF TGCGCCAGCAGCCAAGATCGGACGGGAGGCACAGATACGCAGTATTTT
TRBJ2-7 - TRBV29-1 - CSGGSSYEQYF TGCAGCGGGGGGAGCTCCTACGAGCAGTACTTC
TRBJ1-5 TRBD1 TRBV20-1 - CSASSGGSNQPQHF TGCAGTGCTAGTTCAGGGGGGAGCAATCAGCCCCAGCATTTT